The rows below give T cell receptor beta chains drawn from one sample of a study of blood T cell repertoires in COVID-19. Profiled with immunoSEQ multiplex PCR; TCRdb holds only in-frame clones, not every one. The sample contains around 89,000 clones, 72% of which appear only once. What was sequenced was peripheral blood. These receptors were obtained from a woman of 80 years or more with acute or convalescent COVID-19. The CDR3 runs from the conserved cysteine through the conserved F or W.

j_call v_call cdr3_aa
TRBJ2-3 TRBV12-3/TRBV12-4 CASAGGLGDTQYF
TRBJ2-5 TRBV19 CASSMGETQYF
TRBJ2-5 TRBV5-4 CASSLFGTGRSQYF
TRBJ2-3 TRBV5-1 CASSLGLAGGPLDTQYF
TRBJ2-5 TRBV5-1 CASSPGPQGKQETQYF
TRBJ1-1 TRBV2 CATKKSNTEAFF
TRBJ2-1 TRBV19 CASSEQMASNEQFF
TRBJ1-2 TRBV19 CASRPDRVWGYGYTF
TRBJ1-1 TRBV10-3 CAIREDRGYTEAFF
TRBJ1-1 TRBV7-2 CASFQAGYGSHTEAFF
TRBJ1-4 TRBV7-6 CASSLAPRVLPGLATNEKLFF
TRBJ1-2 TRBV21-1 CASSTLPKGQQPRANYGYTF
TRBJ2-1 TRBV10-3 CAISEFNRDRGQNSYNEQFF
TRBJ1-4 TRBV19 CASSPPPQNAEKLFF
TRBJ2-5 TRBV18 CASSPRTATQETQYF
TRBJ1-5 TRBV21-1 CASSPRDRRDQPQHF
TRBJ1-6 TRBV6-4 CASSDSTLVGGHNSPLHF